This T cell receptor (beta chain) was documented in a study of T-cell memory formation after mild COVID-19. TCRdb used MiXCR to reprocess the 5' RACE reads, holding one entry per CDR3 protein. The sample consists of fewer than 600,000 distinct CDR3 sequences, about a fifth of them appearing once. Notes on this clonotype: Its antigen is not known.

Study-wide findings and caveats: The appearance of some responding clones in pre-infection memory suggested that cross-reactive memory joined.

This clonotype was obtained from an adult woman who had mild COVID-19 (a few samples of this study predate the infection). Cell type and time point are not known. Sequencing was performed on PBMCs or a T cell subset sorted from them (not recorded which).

CDR3 sequence: CASSEFTSGEETQYF. For the CDR3, the DNA is TGTGCCAGCAGTGAATTTACTAGCGGAGAAGAGACCCAGTACTTC. The chain joins TRBV25-1 to TRBJ2-5, with 8 bases lining up with TRBD2. Losses at the gene ends were 1 base for V and 3 bases for J; bases not matched to a gene: 4. The CDR3 is 15 residues long. Germline values: CDR1 MGHDK, CDR2 SYGVNS. The full variable domain, its missing parts supplied by reference TRBV25-1 and TRBJ2-5, is EADIYQTPRYLVIGTGKKITLECSQTMGHDKMYWYQQDPGMELHLIHYSYGVNSTEKGDLSSESTVSRIRTEHFPLTLESARPSHTSQYLCASSEFTSGEETQYFGPGTRLLVL.